This T cell receptor (beta chain) was recorded in a study of blood T cells in healthy people across ages. V was shortened by 1 base and J by 0 bases, with 12 bases between the two germline ends. This CDR3 spans 17 amino acids. Germline loops: CDR1 SEHNR, CDR2 FQNEAQ (reference sequence). This clonotype came up a few times. PCR was performed a second time for about 6 to 12 cycles using a sample-barcoded 5' primer and a J-beta primer mix. CDR3-containing paired-end reads numbered at least 2.5 million in each sample. TCRdb reanalysed the 5' RACE reads using MiXCR and keeps one entry per CDR3 protein. The sample lists around 1,000,000 distinct CDR3 sequences; around 25% were seen once. About 10 milliliters of peripheral blood were drawn from each donor. In addition, the sample was reused for a study of T cells of mothers and their children. That work states: Using roughly 1.4 ug per 15 ul, all extracted RNA underwent cDNA synthesis.

The sequenced sample consisted of blood. The clonotype was recovered from a girl aged 2-10 years in good health. The rearrangement links TRBV7-9 to TRBJ1-4, with D uncertain. CDR3: CASSLVSPYATNEKLFF. CDR3 coding DNA: TGTGCCAGCAGCTTAGTGTCGCCGTACGCAACTAATGAAAAACTGTTTTTT.